In its sample, the clone carrying this T cell receptor (beta chain) was seen a few times. Its antigen is not identified. This specimen belongs to a study of beta chain features in type 1 diabetes. Study observations and caveats: The VDJ junctions of type 1 diabetes patients carried fewer insertions and more deletions.

V was pared by 2 bases and J by 5 bases, with 11 bases between. This CDR3 has 14 residues. In germline, CDR1 is SGDLS, CDR2 YYNGEE. What was sequenced were expressed TCRB transcripts, since all of the isolated RNA had been reverse transcribed. TCRdb keeps only in-frame clones here, not all; method: immunoSEQ multiplex PCR. Among about 360,000 clones listed, around an eighth were seen once. The TCR was taken from a man aged 18-30 years in good health. This chain links TRBV9 with TRBJ1-5, with D possibly matching TRBD1 (5 bases). Specimen: naive CD4+ T cells from blood. The CDR3 sequence is CASSVGGVDQPQHF. The CDR3 region has the DNA TGTGCCAGCAGCGTCGGGGGAGTGGATCAGCCCCAGCATTTT.